The sequence of this T cell receptor (beta chain) was determined in a study of blood T cell repertoires in COVID-19. The data were produced by immunoSEQ multiplex PCR, yet TCRdb's version contains in-frame clones alone and is incomplete. The sample contains about 250,000 clones, approximately 82% of which appear only once. The V gene lost 5 bases and the J gene lost 4 bases, with 15 bases spanning the gap. The length of the CDR3 is 15 residues. CDR1 and CDR2 (germline): SGHRS, YFSETQ. The chain recombines TRBV5-1 with TRBJ1-4, with D possibly being TRBD1 (5 bases). The receptor was derived from a woman older than 75 with active or convalescent COVID-19. The sequenced sample was peripheral blood. The CDR3 region is CASSLGYQGNEKLFF. The DNA for the CDR3 is TGCGCCAGCAGTCTTGGGTATCAGGGTAATGAAAAACTGTTTTTT.